This T cell receptor beta chain was observed in a study of Ad26.COV2.S vaccination and SARS-CoV-2 variants. Findings and limits, study-wide: Placebo and vaccine recipients had non-spike TCR breadth that was similar.

Here immunoSEQ multiplex PCR was the method, and the copy in TCRdb shows in-frame clones only, minus some. Found here are roughly 500,000 clones, roughly 87% of them singletons; the top ten hold more than 10%. Treatment defined: approximately 18 received Ad26.COV2.S at low or high dose, single or two shots; about 5 received placebo; per-sample allocation not given. All samples were drawn on day 63, counting from the first vaccine or placebo injection. Of note for this clone: Its antigen remains unidentified.

The CDR3 length is 14 residues. The V gene's germline CDR1 is LNHDA and CDR2 SQIVND (reference sequence). V lost 7 bases and J 5 bases, leaving 16 bases between the germline ends. This chain uses TRBV19 with TRBJ2-3; D remains unclear. The source material was peripheral blood, sampled in a trial of Ad26.COV2.S vaccine versus placebo. The clonotype originates from a person between 18 and 65 years old who received the Ad26.COV2.S COVID-19 vaccine or a placebo. The CDR3 nucleotides are TGTGCCAGTATGAACGGAAAACGAGGAGATACGCAGTATTTT. It encodes CASMNGKRGDTQYF.